This TCR beta chain was sequenced during a study of T-cell reconstitution after alpha-beta-depleted transplantation in children. Molecular barcoding with unique molecular identifiers was used for the TCRbeta library. MiXCR, run by TCRdb on the PCR reads, gives a single entry per CDR3 protein. The data show fewer than 1 million distinct CDR3 sequences, less than 20% seen once. This CDR3 is built from 12 residues. Remarks on this clonotype: Germline and junction disagree at one end, which may indicate a read error.

The sequence came from a male patient younger than 18 who had a stem cell transplant for acute lymphoblastic leukemia, so the T cells may come from the graft donor. The source was PBMCs, mostly from graft donor cells, collected 360 days after TCRalphabeta/CD19-depleted stem cell transplant. The chain combines TRBV12-3 or TRBV12-4 with TRBJ1-2; TRBD1 agrees at 8 bases. In DNA, the CDR3 is TGTGCCAGCAGTTGGCCTAGGACAGGGCCTTTTTTC. Amino acid sequence: CASSWPRTGPFF.